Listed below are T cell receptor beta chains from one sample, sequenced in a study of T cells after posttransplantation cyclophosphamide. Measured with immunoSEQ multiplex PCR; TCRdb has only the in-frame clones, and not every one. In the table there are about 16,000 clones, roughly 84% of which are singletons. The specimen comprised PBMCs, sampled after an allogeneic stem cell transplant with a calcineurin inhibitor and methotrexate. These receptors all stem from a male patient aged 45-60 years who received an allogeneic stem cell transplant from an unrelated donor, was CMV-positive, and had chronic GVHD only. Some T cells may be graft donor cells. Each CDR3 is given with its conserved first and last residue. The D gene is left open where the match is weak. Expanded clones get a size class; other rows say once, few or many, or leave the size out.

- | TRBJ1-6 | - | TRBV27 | TGTGCCAGCAGTTTAATTTCGGGGCCCCTCCACTTT | CASSLISGPLHF
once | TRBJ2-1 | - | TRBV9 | TGTGCCAGCAGCGTAGGGGGCAGGGTGTACAATGAGCAGTTCTTC | CASSVGGRVYNEQFF
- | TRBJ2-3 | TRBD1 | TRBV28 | TGTGCCAGCAGTGCACAGGGGACAGATACGCAGTATTTT | CASSAQGTDTQYF
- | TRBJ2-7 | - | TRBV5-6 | TGTGCCAGCAGCTTGGGACTGCAAGCTTACGAGCAGTACTTC | CASSLGLQAYEQYF
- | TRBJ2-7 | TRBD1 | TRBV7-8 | TGTGCCAGCAGCTTAACATCCCCGGACAGGGCAAACGAGCAGTACTTC | CASSLTSPDRANEQYF
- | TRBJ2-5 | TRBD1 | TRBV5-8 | TGTGCCAGCAGATTCGGGACAGGGGGCCGAGAGACCCAGTACTTC | CASRFGTGGRETQYF
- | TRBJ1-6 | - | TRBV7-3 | TGTGCCAGCATCCGACCATGGTCCCGGGGCTCCTATAATTCACCCCTCCACTTT | CASIRPWSRGSYNSPLHF
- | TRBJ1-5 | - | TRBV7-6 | TGTGCCAGCAGCTTAGAGGCGGGGGCGGCCAATCAGCCCCAGCATTTT | CASSLEAGAANQPQHF
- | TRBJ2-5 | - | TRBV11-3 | TGTGCCAGCAGCTTAGATGGGCCGACGGAGACCCAGTACTTC | CASSLDGPTETQYF
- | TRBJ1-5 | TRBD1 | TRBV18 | TGTGCCAGCTCACCCGGGACAGGTAATCAGCCCCAGCATTTT | CASSPGTGNQPQHF
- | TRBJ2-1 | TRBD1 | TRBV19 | TGTGCCAGTAGTATAGGTCATCAGGGACAGGGCAATGAGCAGTTCTTC | CASSIGHQGQGNEQFF
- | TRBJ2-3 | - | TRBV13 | TGTGCCAGCAGCTTAACCCCGGGGGAGAGCACAGATACGCAGTATTTT | CASSLTPGESTDTQYF
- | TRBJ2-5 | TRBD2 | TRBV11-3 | TGTGCCAGCAGCCCCTGGACTAGCGGGGGGCGGGGGGAGACCCAGTACTTC | CASSPWTSGGRGETQYF
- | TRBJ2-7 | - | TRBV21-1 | TGTGCCAGCACCTTAGGGTATTGGGGGGACCCCGATGCCTACGAGCAGTACTTC | CASTLGYWGDPDAYEQYF
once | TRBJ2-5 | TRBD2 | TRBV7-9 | TGTGCCAGCAGCTTAGGACTAGCGGGACAGGGAGAGACCCAGTACTTC | CASSLGLAGQGETQYF
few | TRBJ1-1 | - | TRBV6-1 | TGTGCCAGCAGTTTACCGGGAACTCAAGCTTTCTTT | CASSLPGTQAFF
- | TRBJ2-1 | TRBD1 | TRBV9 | TGTGCCAGCAGCGGGGGGGACAGGGAATTCAACCATGAGCAGTTCTTC | CASSGGDREFNHEQFF
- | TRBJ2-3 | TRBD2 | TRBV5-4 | TGTGCCAGCAGCTCTTCTCCACTAGCGGCTAGCACAGATACGCAGTATTTT | CASSSSPLAASTDTQYF
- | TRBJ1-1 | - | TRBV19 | TGTGCCAGTAGTATTTCAGGGGTGGGGAACACTGAAGCTTTCTTT | CASSISGVGNTEAFF
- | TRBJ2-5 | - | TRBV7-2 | TGTGCCAGCAGCCTAGGGGGAGGAGAGCAGTACTTC | CASSLGGGEQYF
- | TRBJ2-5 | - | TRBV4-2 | TGTGCCAGCAGCTACGGACTCGATCCTGAAGAGACCCAGTACTTC | CASSYGLDPEETQYF
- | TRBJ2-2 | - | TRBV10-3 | TGTGCCATCAGTGAGTCGGGCATCGGAAACACCGGGGAGCTGTTTTTT | CAISESGIGNTGELFF
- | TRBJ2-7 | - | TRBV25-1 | TGTGCCAGCAGTTATTGGGGAGCAACCGAGAACTACGAGCAGTACTTC | CASSYWGATENYEQYF
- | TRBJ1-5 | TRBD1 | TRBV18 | TGTGCCAGCTCATCGTCACAGGGGGTTAGCAATCAGCCCCAGCATTTT | CASSSSQGVSNQPQHF
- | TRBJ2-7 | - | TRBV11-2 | TGTGCCAGCAGCTTAGAGGGGCGATGGGGGCAGTACTTC | CASSLEGRWGQYF
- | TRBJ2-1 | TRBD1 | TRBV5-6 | TGTGCCAGCAGCTACCGGACAGGGGTCAGGGATGAGCAGTTCTTC | CASSYRTGVRDEQFF
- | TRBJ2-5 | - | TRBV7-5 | TGTGCCAGAAGGCTCGACGGTCCAGGGGGCTTAGAGACCCAGTACTTC | CARRLDGPGGLETQYF
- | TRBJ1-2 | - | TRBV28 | TGTGCCAGCACCATCGCGCAGACCGGGAACTATGGCTACACCTTC | CASTIAQTGNYGYTF
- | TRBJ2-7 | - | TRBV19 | TGTGCCAGTAGTGCCTCCTACGAGCAGTACTTC | CASSASYEQYF